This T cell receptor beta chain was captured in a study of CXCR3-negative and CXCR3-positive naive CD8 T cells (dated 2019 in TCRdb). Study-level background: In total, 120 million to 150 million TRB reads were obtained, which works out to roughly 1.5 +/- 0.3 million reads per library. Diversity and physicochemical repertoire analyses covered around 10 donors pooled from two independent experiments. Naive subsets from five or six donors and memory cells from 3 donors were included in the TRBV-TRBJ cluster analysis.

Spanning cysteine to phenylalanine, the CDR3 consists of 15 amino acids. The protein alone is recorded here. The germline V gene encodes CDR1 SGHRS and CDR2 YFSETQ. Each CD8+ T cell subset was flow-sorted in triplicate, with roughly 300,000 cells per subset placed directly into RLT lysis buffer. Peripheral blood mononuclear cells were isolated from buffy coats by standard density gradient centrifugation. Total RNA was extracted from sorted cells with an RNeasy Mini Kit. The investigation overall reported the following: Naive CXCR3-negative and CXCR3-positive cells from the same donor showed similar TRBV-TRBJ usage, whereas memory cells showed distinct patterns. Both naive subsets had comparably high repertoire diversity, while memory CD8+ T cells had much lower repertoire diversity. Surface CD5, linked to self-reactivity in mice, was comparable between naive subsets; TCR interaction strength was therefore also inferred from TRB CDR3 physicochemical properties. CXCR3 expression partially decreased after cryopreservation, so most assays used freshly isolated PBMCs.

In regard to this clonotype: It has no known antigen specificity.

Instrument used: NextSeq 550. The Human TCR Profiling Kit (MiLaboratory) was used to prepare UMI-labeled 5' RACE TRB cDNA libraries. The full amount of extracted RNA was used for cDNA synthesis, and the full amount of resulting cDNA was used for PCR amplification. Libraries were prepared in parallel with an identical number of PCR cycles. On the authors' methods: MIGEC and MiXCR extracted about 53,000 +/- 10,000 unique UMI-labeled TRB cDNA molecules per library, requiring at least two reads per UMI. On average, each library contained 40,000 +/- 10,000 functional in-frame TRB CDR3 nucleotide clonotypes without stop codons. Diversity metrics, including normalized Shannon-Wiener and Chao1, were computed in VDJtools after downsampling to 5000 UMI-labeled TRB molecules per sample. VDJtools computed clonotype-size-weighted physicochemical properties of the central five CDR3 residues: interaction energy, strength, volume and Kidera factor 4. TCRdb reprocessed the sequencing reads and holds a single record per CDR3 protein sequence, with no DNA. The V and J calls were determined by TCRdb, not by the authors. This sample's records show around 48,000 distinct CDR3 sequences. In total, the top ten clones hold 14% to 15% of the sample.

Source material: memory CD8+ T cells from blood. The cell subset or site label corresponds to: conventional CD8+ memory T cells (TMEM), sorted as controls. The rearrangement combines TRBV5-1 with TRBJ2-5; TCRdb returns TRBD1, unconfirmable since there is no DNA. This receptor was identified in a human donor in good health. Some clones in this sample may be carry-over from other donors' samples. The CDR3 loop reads CASSRWGGGQETQYF.